This T cell receptor beta chain was identified in a study of early T cells in non-severe SARS-CoV-2 infection. Study-wide background: Sequenced material consisted of bulk RNA (from unsorted whole blood), and chains were unpaired. Overall study results and limits: The matching step, a VDJdb search, favored anti-spike CD8 responses and missed private and CD4 specificities.

This clonotype was counted many times. No antigen is known for it. CDR3 length: 12 amino acids. Germline CDR1 SGHVS, CDR2 FNYEAQ. V was trimmed by 5 bases and J by 3 bases, leaving 8 bases between them. Individually, cDNA molecules had unique molecular identifiers attached to them. Via MiXCR, TCRdb re-called the 5' RACE reads, giving one row per CDR3 protein. This table holds some 12,000 distinct CDR3 sequences, 4% to 5.5% found once. The TCR comes from an adult who was a healthcare worker with PCR-confirmed SARS-CoV-2 infection or an uninfected control (not recorded which). Sequencing used whole blood. The chain links TRBV7-6 to TRBJ2-7; D is perhaps TRBD2 (5 bases). CDR3 sequence reads: CASSPGDYEQYF. The DNA for the CDR3 is TGTGCCAGCAGCCCCGGGGACTACGAGCAGTACTTC.